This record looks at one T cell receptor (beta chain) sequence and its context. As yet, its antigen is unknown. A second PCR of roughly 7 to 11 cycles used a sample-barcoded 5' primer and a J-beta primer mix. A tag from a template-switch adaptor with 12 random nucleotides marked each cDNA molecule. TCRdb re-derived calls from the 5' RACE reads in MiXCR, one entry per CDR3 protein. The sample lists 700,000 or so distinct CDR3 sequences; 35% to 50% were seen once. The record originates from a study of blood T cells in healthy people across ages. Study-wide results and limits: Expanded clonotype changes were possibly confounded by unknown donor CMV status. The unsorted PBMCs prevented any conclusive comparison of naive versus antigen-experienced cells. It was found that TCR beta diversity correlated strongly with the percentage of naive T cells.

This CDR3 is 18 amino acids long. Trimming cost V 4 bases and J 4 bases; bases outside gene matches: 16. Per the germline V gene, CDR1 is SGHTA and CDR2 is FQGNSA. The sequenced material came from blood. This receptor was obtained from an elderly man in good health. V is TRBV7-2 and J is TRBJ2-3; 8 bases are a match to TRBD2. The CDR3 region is CASSSNRGGDRGADTQYF. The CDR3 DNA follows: TGTGCCAGCAGCTCAAACCGGGGGGGTGACCGAGGGGCAGATACGCAGTATTTT.